The clone carrying this T cell receptor beta chain was detected many times. The target antigen is unknown. The whole isolated RNA underwent reverse transcription, so sequencing captured expressed TCRB transcripts. Some clones are missing from TCRdb's copy, which holds only in-frame ones; the method was immunoSEQ multiplex PCR. The table shows over 150,000 clones, with less than 9.5% occurring only once. This sample was included in a study of beta chain features in type 1 diabetes. Whole-study findings and limits: The study found moderately but significantly shorter TCRB CDR3s in all four CD4+ subsets of Type 1 diabetes patients. Whether HLA type affects TCRB rearrangement stayed undetermined in the present work. VDJ junctions sequenced from type 1 diabetes patients showed fewer insertions and more deletions. Amplification by PCR could prefer shorter templates, with the same effect in patients and controls.

Losses at the gene ends were 1 base for V and 7 bases for J; bases not matched to a gene: 1. Germline V gene lookup returns CDR1 MNHEY and CDR2 SMNVEV (reference sequence). This CDR3 is built from 13 residues. J is TRBJ1-5 and V is TRBV27, with 7 bases that match TRBD1. Sequenced sample: central memory CD4+ T cells from blood. The receptor was isolated from a woman aged 40-49 years with type 1 diabetes. The CDR3 is CASSLYRGQPQHF. The CDR3 DNA reads as TGTGCCAGCAGTTTATACAGGGGACAGCCCCAGCATTTT.